This T cell receptor beta chain appears in the sequencing data of a study of cytomegalovirus exposure and HLA in healthy donors. Study conclusions and caveats: The study recorded 164 TCR beta chains that were cytomegalovirus-associated.

Vbeta (60) and Jbeta (13) primers were used in the PCR. Profiling relied on immunoSEQ multiplex PCR, and the TCRdb table lists in-frame clones only, not all of them. The sample has 30,000 to 35,000 clones; the top ten hold around 3.6%. On this clone itself: Its antigen is as yet unknown.

Trimming cost V 6 bases and J 7 bases, with 12 bases left between them. Germline V gene sequence: CDR1 MDHEN, CDR2 SYDVKM. CDR3 length: 12 residues. The sample consisted of PBMCs. The TCR was taken from a man between 40 and 49 years old in good health and CMV-seronegative. The chain has TRBV28 and TRBJ1-2; no definite D call. In nucleotides, the CDR3 is TGTGCCAGCAGGGGAGGGTGGCGTGGCTACACCTTC. Protein: CASRGGWRGYTF.